This T cell receptor beta chain was captured in a study of patients and donors after allogeneic stem cell transplantation. The ends were cut back, 3 bases at V and 2 bases at J, with 17 bases in the middle. CDR3 length: 16 residues. The germline V gene has CDR1 SGHDT and CDR2 YYEEEE. TCRdb ran MiXCR on the RT-PCR reads and lists one entry per CDR3 protein. Found here are about a million distinct CDR3 sequences, roughly 17% of them singletons; the top ten hold roughly 6%. The origin of this receptor is a human donor who was either an allogeneic HSCT recipient or a stem cell or donor lymphocyte infusion donor (not recorded which). It is not recorded whose cells these are; they may come from a transplant donor. The sequenced material came from blood, either unsorted or a sorted T cell fraction (not recorded which). The gene calls are TRBV5-6 and TRBJ2-5; D may be TRBD2 (7 bases). CDR3 nucleotides: TGTGCCAGCAGCTCATGGGGGGGGCCGCCTCAAGAGACCCAGTACTTC. This translates into CASSSWGGPPQETQYF.